These 13 T cell receptor beta chains were all obtained from the same sample, sequenced in a study of cytomegalovirus exposure and HLA in healthy donors. It was with 60 Vbeta and 13 Jbeta primers that the PCR ran. Repertoires were generated with immunoSEQ multiplex PCR, while TCRdb's copy carries only in-frame clones and drops some. The sample lists about 110,000 clones; roughly 77% were seen once. The sample taken for sequencing was PBMCs. All receptors come from a man in his forties in good health and CMV-seronegative.

The chain employs TRBV6-1 and TRBJ1-5, with 10 nucleotides matching TRBD1. Germline trimming cut 6 bases from V and 16 bases from J; bases unmatched to any gene: 6. The germline V gene has CDR1 MNHNS and CDR2 SASEGT. The CDR3 totals 11 residues. For the CDR3, the DNA is TGTGCCAGCAGGGGACAGGGGTCGAGTCATTTT. Translated: CASRGQGSSHF.

The genes are TRBV7-2 and TRBJ2-2, with a possible D match to TRBD2 (6 bases). The V end lost 5 bases, the J end lost 7 bases, and 14 bases lay between the germline ends. Germline V gene sequence: CDR1 SGHTA, CDR2 FQGNSA. This CDR3 is built from 14 residues. The CDR3 DNA follows: TGTGCCAGCAGCAAAGAGGGGAGGAGCGGGGAGCTGTTTTTT. Its translation: CASSKEGRSGELFF.

The chain joins TRBV7-2 to TRBJ1-2, with 7 bases aligning to TRBD1. Germline V gives CDR1 SGHTA, CDR2 FQGNSA. With V trimmed by 5 bases and J by 0 bases, 6 bases remained unmatched. This CDR3 has 15 amino acids. In DNA, the CDR3 is TGTGCCAGCAGCACGGGAGGGACAGCTAACTATGGCTACACCTTC. It specifies CASSTGGTANYGYTF.

The V gene is TRBV19, the J gene TRBJ1-2; TRBD1 might be the D (5 bases). The CDR3 has 14 residues. V shed 1 base and J shed 4 bases, with 10 bases lying between them. The germline V gene encodes CDR1 LNHDA and CDR2 SQIVND (reference sequence). The chain's CDR3 is CASSIGTGSYGYTF. In DNA, the CDR3 is TGTGCCAGTAGTATAGGAACAGGATCCTATGGCTACACCTTC.

The rearrangement links TRBV7-6 to TRBJ2-5; 10 positions match TRBD1. The CDR3 sequence is 15 residues long. V trimming: 5 bases; J trimming: 4 bases; junction bases outside the gene matches: 7. Germline V gene lookup returns CDR1 SGHVS and CDR2 FNYEAQ. The CDR3, as DNA: TGTGCCAGCAGCCTCGGACAGGGGGTAGGAGAGACCCAGTACTTC. This codes for CASSLGQGVGETQYF.

The chain carries TRBV27 and TRBJ2-5; 11 bases fit TRBD2. V lost 4 bases and J lost 1; bases outside the gene matches: 2. Germline V gives CDR1 MNHEY, CDR2 SMNVEV (reference sequence). The CDR3 is 15 amino acids. This CDR3 reads CASSSGLAGQETQYF. CDR3 coding DNA: TGTGCCAGCAGTTCCGGACTAGCGGGCCAAGAGACCCAGTACTTC.

The sample holds a few counts of this clone. The chain has TRBV2 and TRBJ1-4, with 8 positions matching TRBD1. The germline V gene encodes CDR1 SNHLY and CDR2 FYNNEI. The CDR3 has 15 amino acids. V gave up 4 bases and J gave up 5 bases; unmatched junction bases: 6. The CDR3 bases are TGTGCCAGCAGTGCAGGGGGCCAGGGGAATGAAAAACTGTTTTTT. It specifies CASSAGGQGNEKLFF.

This clone was counted between two and nine times. This chain uses TRBV4-2 with TRBJ1-2, with 9 bases fitting TRBD1. This CDR3 spans 16 amino acids. Germline V gives CDR1 LGHNA, CDR2 YNFKEQ. The V and J ends lost 4 bases and 6 bases, in that order; junction bases with no gene match: 12. As DNA, the CDR3 is TGTGCCAGCAGCCGTAACGTCGGACAGGGGAGAAATGGCTACACCTTC. Its translation: CASSRNVGQGRNGYTF.

The chain links TRBV4-1 to TRBJ2-5, with 8 bases aligning to TRBD2. The trim removed 6 bases at V and 5 bases at J, leaving 11 bases unmatched. CDR3 size: 15 residues. The germline V gene has CDR1 MGHRA and CDR2 YSYEKL. The CDR3 is CASRSMAGGAETQYF. The CDR3 bases are TGCGCCAGCAGATCCATGGCGGGGGGAGCGGAGACCCAGTACTTC.

This clone is a singleton in its sample. This rearrangement joins TRBV18 to TRBJ2-1; 9 bases line up with TRBD2. Per germline, CDR1 KGHSH and CDR2 LQKENI. With V trimmed by 5 bases and J by 3 bases, 8 bases remained unmatched. The CDR3 has 16 amino acids. The CDR3 DNA reads TGTGCCAGCTCATCCCAGCGGGGGGATGTCTACAATGAGCAGTTCTTC. The encoded protein is CASSSQRGDVYNEQFF.

The chain employs TRBV9 and TRBJ2-3; TRBD2 is a possible D gene (5 bases). Germline-derived CDR1 and CDR2 are SGDLS and YYNGEE. The CDR3 extends over 14 amino acids. V shed 4 bases and J shed 4 bases, with 13 bases lying between them. In DNA, the CDR3 is TGTGCCAGCAGCAGGGAGCTCGGAGCAGATACGCAGTATTTT. This sequence encodes CASSRELGADTQYF.

The CDR3, as DNA: TGCGCCAGCAGCTTGGATCCGGGGGGGAGCTCCTACGAGCAGTACTTC. Translation gives CASSLDPGGSSYEQYF. The rearrangement joins TRBV5-1 to TRBJ2-7, with TRBD2 identical over 8 bases. With V trimmed by 0 bases and J by 0 bases, 5 bases remained unmatched. Germline V gene lookup returns CDR1 SGHRS and CDR2 YFSETQ. This CDR3 contains 16 residues.

The gene calls are TRBV19 and TRBJ1-4; no firm D call. Trimming removed 3 bases at V and 1 base at J, with 6 bases between. Germline lookup yields CDR1 LNHDA and CDR2 SQIVND (reference sequence). There are 14 residues in the CDR3. The CDR3 DNA follows: TGTGCCAGTAGTATCGGTCGAACTAATGAAAAACTGTTTTTT. This encodes CASSIGRTNEKLFF. Using reference TRBV19 and TRBJ1-4 for the parts outside the CDR3, the full variable domain is DGGITQSPKYLFRKEGQNVTLSCEQNLNHDAMYWYRQDPGQGLRLIYYSQIVNDFQKGDIAEGYSVSREKKESFPLTVTSAQKNPTAFYLCASSIGRTNEKLFFGSGTQLSVL.